This T cell receptor beta chain was identified during a study of OX40 agonist ivuxolimab in advanced cancers. For the study at large: Earlier anti-PD-1, anti-PD-L1 or anti-CTLA-4 therapy was permitted; around 40% had received some. There were three patients with partial responses, one having hepatocellular carcinoma and two cutaneous melanoma.

Libraries were prepared by immunoSEQ multiplex PCR; TCRdb keeps only in-frame clonotypes and omits some of them. In the table there are some 28,000 clones, approximately 86% of which are singletons. The origin of this receptor is an adult with an advanced solid tumor such as melanoma, head and neck, liver or kidney cancer. Sequenced here: CD4+ or CD8+ T cells sorted from blood, sampled in a trial of the OX40 agonist ivuxolimab.

The CDR3 coding sequence is TGTGCCAGCAGCTTGGGGGTAGAGGATCAGCCCCAGCATTTT. Translating it yields CASSLGVEDQPQHF. The chain uses TRBV7-8 and TRBJ1-5; D is perhaps TRBD1 (5 bases). Germline values: CDR1 SGHVS, CDR2 FQNEAQ. V dropped 3 bases and J dropped 5 bases, with 11 bases sitting between them. The CDR3 consists of 14 residues.